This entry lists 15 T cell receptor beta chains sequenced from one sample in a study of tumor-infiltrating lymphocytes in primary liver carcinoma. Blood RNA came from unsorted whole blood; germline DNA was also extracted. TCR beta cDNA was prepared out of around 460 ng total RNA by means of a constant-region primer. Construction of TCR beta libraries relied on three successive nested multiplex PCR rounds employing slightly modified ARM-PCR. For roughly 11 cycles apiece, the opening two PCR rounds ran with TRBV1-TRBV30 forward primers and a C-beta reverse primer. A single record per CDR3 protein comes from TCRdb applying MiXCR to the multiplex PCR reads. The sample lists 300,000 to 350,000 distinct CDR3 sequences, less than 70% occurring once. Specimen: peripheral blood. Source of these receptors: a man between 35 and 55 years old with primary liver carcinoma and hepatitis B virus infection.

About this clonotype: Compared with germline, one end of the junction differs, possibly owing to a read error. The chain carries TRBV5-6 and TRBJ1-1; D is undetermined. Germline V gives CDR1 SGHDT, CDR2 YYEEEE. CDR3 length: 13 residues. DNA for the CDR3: TGTGACAGCAGCTTGGTACAGAACACTGAAGCTTTCTTT. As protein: CDSSLVQNTEAFF.

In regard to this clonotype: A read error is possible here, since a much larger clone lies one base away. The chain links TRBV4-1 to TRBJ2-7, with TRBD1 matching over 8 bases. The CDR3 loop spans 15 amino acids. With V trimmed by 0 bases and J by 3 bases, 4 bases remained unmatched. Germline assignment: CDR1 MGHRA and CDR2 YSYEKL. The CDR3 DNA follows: TGCGCCAGCAGCCAAGATCCGGGACAGGACTACGAGCAGTACTTC. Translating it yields CASSQDPGQDYEQYF.

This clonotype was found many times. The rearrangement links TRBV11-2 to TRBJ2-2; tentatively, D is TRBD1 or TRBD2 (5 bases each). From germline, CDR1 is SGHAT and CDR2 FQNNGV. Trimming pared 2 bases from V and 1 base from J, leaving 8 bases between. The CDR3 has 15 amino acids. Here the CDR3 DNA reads TGTGCCAGCAGCTTATGGGACCTGAACACCGGGGAGCTGTTTTTT. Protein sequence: CASSLWDLNTGELFF.

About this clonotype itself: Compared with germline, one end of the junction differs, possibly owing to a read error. The CDR3 DNA sequence: TGCGCCAGCAGCTTAGGTGCTTCCCATAGCAATCAGCCCCATCATTTT. This codes for CASSLGASHSNQPHHF. The J gene is TRBJ1-5, the V gene TRBV11-2; D is undetermined. The CDR3 length is 16 residues. CDR1 is SGHAT and CDR2 is FQNNGV in the germline V gene. Variable domain in full (rest from reference TRBV11-2 and TRBJ1-5): EAGVAQSPRYKIIEKRQSVAFWCNPISGHATLYWYQQILGQGPKLLIQFQNNGVVDDSQLPKDRFSAERLKGVDSTLKIQPAKLEDSAVYLCASSLGASHSNQPHHFGDGTRLSIL.

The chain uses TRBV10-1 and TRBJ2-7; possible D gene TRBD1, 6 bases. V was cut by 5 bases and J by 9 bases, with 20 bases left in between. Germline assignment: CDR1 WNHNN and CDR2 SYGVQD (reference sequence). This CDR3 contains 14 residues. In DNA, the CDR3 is TGCGCCAGCAGTCAAGGCAGGGGTATAGGCGGGCAGTACTTC. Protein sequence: CASSQGRGIGGQYF.

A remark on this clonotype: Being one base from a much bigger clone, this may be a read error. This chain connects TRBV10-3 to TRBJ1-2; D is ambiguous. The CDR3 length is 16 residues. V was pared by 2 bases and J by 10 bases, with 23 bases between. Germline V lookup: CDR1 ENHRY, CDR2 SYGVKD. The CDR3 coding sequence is TGTGCCATCAGTGAGCCCAACAAAGGAGGGCTAGAGGTCTACACCTTC. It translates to CAISEPNKGGLEVYTF.

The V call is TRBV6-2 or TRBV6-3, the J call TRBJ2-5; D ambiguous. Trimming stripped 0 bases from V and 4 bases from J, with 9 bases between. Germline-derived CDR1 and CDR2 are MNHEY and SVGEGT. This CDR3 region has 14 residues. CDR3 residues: CASSYSHRRETQYF. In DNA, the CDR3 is TGTGCCAGCAGTTACTCTCACCGTCGAGAGACCCAGTACTTC.

CDR3 nucleotides: TGTGCCGGCAACTCGACAGGGAACACTGAAGCTTTCTTT. Residues: CAGNSTGNTEAFF. J is TRBJ1-1 and V is TRBV11-3; tentatively, D is TRBD1 (6 bases). Trimming removed 11 bases at V and 1 base at J, with 14 bases between. The germline V gene has CDR1 SGHNT and CDR2 YENEEA. The CDR3 is 13 residues long. The variable domain in full, completed from reference TRBV11-3 and TRBJ1-1, reads EAGVVQSPRYKIIEKKQPVAFWCNPISGHNTLYWYLQNLGQGPELLIRYENEEAVDDSQLPKDRFSAERLKGVDSTLKIQPAELGDSAVYLCAGNSTGNTEAFFGQGTRLTVV.

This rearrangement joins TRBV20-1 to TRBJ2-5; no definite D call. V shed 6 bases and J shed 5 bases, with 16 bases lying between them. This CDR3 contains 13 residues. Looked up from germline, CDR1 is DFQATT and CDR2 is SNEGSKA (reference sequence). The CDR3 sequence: CSASSLRAETQYF. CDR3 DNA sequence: TGCAGTGCCAGCTCCTTACGCGCGGAGACCCAGTACTTC.

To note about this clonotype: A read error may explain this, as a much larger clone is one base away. This chain's CDR3 is CSPALRGRTEAFF. CDR3 in DNA: TGCAGCCCAGCGTTGAGGGGGCGCACTGAAGCTTTCTTT. This rearrangement joins TRBV29-1 to TRBJ1-1, with 7 bases matching TRBD1. This CDR3 region has 13 residues. Germline V lookup: CDR1 SQVTM, CDR2 ANQGSEA. The junction had 10 bases not matched to a gene; V was cut back by 8 bases and J by 4 bases.

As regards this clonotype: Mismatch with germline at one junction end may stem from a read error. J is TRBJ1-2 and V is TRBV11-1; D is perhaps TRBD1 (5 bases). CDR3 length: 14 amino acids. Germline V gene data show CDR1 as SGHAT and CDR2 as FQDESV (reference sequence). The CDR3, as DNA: TGTCCCAGCAGCTCAACGGACACTCACTATGGCTACACCTTC. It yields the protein CPSSSTDTHYGYTF. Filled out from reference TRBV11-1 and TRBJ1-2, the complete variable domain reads EAEVAQSPRYKITEKSQAVAFWCDPISGHATLYWYRQILGQGPELLVQFQDESVVDDSQLPKDRFSAERLKGVDSTLKIQPAELGDSAMYLCPSSSTDTHYGYTFGSGTRLTVV.

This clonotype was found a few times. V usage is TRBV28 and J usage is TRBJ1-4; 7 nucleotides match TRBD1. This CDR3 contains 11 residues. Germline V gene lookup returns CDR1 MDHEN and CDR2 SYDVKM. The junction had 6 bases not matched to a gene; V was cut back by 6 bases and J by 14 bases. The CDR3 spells CASRQTGMLFF. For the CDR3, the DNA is TGTGCCAGCAGGCAGACAGGGATGCTGTTTTTT. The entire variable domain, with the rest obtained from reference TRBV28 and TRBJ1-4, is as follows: DVKVTQSSRYLVKRTGEKVFLECVQDMDHENMFWYRQDPGLGLRLIYFSYDVKMKEKGDIPEGYSVSREKKERFSLILESASTNQTSMYLCASRQTGMLFFGSGTQLSVL.

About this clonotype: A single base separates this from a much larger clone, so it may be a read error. For the CDR3, the DNA is TGTGCCAGCAGTTTGGATGCGAATAGCGGGATTGGGCAGTTCTTC. Amino acids: CASSLDANSGIGQFF. The chain combines TRBV12-3 or TRBV12-4 with TRBJ2-1; TRBD2 matches at 8 bases. Trimming cost V 3 bases and J 12 bases; bases outside gene matches: 13. CDR3 size: 15 residues.

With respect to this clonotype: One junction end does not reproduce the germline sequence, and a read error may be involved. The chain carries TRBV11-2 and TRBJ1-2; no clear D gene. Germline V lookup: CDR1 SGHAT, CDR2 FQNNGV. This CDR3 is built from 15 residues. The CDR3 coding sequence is TGTGCCAGCAGTGCCAACCCACAGCCTAACTGTGGCTACACCTTC. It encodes CASSANPQPNCGYTF.

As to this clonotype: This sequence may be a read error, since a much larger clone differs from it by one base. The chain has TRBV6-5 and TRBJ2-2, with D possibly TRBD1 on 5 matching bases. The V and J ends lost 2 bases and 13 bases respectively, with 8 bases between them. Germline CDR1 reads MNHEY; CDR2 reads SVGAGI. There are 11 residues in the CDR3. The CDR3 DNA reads TGTGCCAGCAGTTACGGACAAGTGCTGTTTTTT. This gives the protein CASSYGQVLFF.